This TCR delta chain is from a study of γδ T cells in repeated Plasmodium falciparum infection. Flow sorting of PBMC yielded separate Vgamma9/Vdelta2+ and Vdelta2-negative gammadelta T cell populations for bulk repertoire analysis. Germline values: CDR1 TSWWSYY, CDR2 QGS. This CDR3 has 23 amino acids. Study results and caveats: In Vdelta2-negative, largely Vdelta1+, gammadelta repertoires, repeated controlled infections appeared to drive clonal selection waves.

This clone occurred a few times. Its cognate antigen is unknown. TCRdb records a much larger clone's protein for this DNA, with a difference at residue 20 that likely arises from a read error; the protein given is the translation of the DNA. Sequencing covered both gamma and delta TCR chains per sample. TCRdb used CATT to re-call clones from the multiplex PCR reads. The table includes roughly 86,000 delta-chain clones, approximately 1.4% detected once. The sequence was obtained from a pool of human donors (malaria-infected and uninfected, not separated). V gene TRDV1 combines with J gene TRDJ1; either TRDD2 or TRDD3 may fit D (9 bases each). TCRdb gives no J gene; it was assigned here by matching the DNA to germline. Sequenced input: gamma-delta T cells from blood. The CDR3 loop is CALGEHCCRPSYSYGGYTDELIF. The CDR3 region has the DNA TGTGCTCTTGGGGAACATTGTTGTAGGCCTTCCTACTCCTACGGGGGATACACCGATGAACTCATCTTT.